Following are 10 T cell receptor beta chains from one sample sequenced in a study of response to subunit inactivated influenza vaccine. Each CDR3 protein gets one entry after TCRdb re-called the RT-PCR reads with MiXCR. The data show about 830,000 distinct CDR3 sequences, 18% seen once. Sequences were derived from PBMCs from blood, sampled 4 to 6 days after vaccination. These receptors originate from a man in his fifties or sixties who received an inactivated influenza vaccine.

V and J are TRBV7-9 and TRBJ2-7; D call uncertain. The CDR3 is 12 amino acids. The germline V gene has CDR1 SEHNR and CDR2 FQNEAQ (reference sequence). Deletions cut 4 bases from V and 7 bases from J, with 11 bases between. The CDR3 reads CASSSGLSEQYF. The CDR3 DNA sequence: TGTGCCAGCAGCTCGGGCCTAAGTGAGCAGTACTTC.

This rearrangement joins TRBV7-8 to TRBJ2-1, with 7 bases aligning to TRBD1. CDR3 length: 16 residues. J was trimmed by 9 bases and V by 7 bases; bases with no gene match: 18. Germline CDR1 reads SGHVS; CDR2 reads FQNEAQ. This chain's CDR3 is CASTAKRDRLIGEQFF. CDR3 nucleotides: TGTGCCAGCACCGCGAAAAGGGACAGACTTATCGGTGAGCAGTTCTTC.

CDR3 DNA: TGCAGTGCTAGGTCCCAAGGGGCGGGCTATGGCTACACCTTC. This codes for CSARSQGAGYGYTF. This rearrangement joins TRBV20-1 to TRBJ1-2, with D possibly TRBD1 on 5 matching bases. V was trimmed by 3 bases and J by 4 bases, leaving 15 bases between them. This CDR3 is built from 14 residues. Germline V lookup: CDR1 DFQATT, CDR2 SNEGSKA (reference sequence).

The rearrangement uses TRBV13 and TRBJ2-1; a possible D gene is TRBD2 (6 bases). V was clipped by 3 bases and J by 8 bases, with 14 bases between them. The CDR3 contains 14 residues. Germline V gives CDR1 PRHDT, CDR2 FYEKMQ (reference sequence). CDR3 nucleotides: TGTGCCAGCAGCTTCGGCGGGATTTGGGATGAGCAGTTCTTC. This translates into CASSFGGIWDEQFF.

This chain connects TRBV20-1 to TRBJ2-5, with 10 nucleotides matching TRBD2. The V gene's germline CDR1 is DFQATT and CDR2 SNEGSKA (reference sequence). Germline trimming cut 6 bases from V and 6 bases from J; bases unmatched to any gene: 13. CDR3 size: 15 residues. CDR3 sequence reads: CSAHDRTSGVKTQYF. In nucleotides, the CDR3 is TGCAGTGCCCACGACAGAACTAGCGGGGTAAAGACCCAGTACTTC.

V is TRBV12-3 or TRBV12-4 and J is TRBJ2-2; maybe TRBD1 (5 bases). V was cut by 6 bases and J by 4 bases, with 12 bases left in between. The CDR3 is made up of 14 amino acids. CDR3 residues: CASRPTDSTGELFF. As DNA, the CDR3 is TGTGCCAGCAGGCCTACAGACAGCACCGGGGAGCTGTTTTTT.

The genes are TRBV28 and TRBJ1-1, with a tentative D call TRBD1 (5 bases). Looked up from germline, CDR1 is MDHEN and CDR2 is SYDVKM. The CDR3 is made up of 16 amino acids. Trimming cost V 2 bases and J 1 base, with 14 bases left between them. CDR3 bases: TGTGCCAGCAGTTTAATGGCAGGCCAGGGGAACACTGAAGCTTTCTTT. Its translation is CASSLMAGQGNTEAFF.

This clonotype was counted a few times. The genes are TRBV7-2 and TRBJ2-7; D uncertain. The V end lost 3 bases, the J end lost 0 bases, and 3 bases lay between the germline ends. Germline V gene data show CDR1 as SGHTA and CDR2 as FQGNSA. This CDR3 has 12 amino acids. Here the CDR3 reads CASSFPSYEQYF. As DNA, the CDR3 is TGTGCCAGCAGCTTCCCCTCCTACGAGCAGTACTTC.

This clonotype has a handful of counts. The rearrangement joins TRBV27 to TRBJ1-4; D is unclear. Looked up from germline, CDR1 is MNHEY and CDR2 is SMNVEV (reference sequence). The V end lost 0 bases, the J end lost 3 bases, and 11 bases lay between the germline ends. The CDR3 runs to 16 residues. CDR3 coding DNA: TGTGCCAGCAGTTTATCGATGGCAGCGGCTAATGAAAAACTGTTTTTT. Encoded protein: CASSLSMAAANEKLFF.

The genes are TRBV3-1 and TRBJ2-3; D not certain. The CDR3 spans 14 residues. Germline assignment: CDR1 LGHDT and CDR2 YNNKEL (reference sequence). Trimming took off 1 base at V and 5 bases at J, with 10 bases between the two ends. The CDR3 protein is CASSQGRREDTQYF. The DNA for the CDR3 is TGTGCCAGCAGCCAAGGGCGAAGGGAAGATACGCAGTATTTT.